This entry lists 28 T cell receptor beta chains sequenced from one sample in a study of T cells in Graves' hyperthyroidism and ophthalmopathy. TCR beta CDR3 region amplification was performed from RNA transcripts. First-round RT-PCR with HTBI primers amplified the TCR CDR3 region. TCRdb re-called the multiplex PCR reads with MiXCR, one entry per CDR3 protein. The sample holds over 500,000 distinct CDR3 sequences; 17% are singletons and the top ten take roughly 18%. The sequenced material came from blood. All receptors derive from a woman in her late teens or twenties with Graves' ophthalmopathy.

This rearrangement joins TRBV6-2 or TRBV6-3 to TRBJ1-5; a possible D gene is TRBD1 (6 bases). Trimming cost V 7 bases and J 8 bases, with 9 bases left between them. Germline CDR1 MNHEY, CDR2 SVGEGT. This CDR3 comprises 11 residues. The CDR3 coding sequence is TGTGCCAGCAAGGGGGGGAAGCCCCAGCATTTT. Translation: CASKGGKPQHF.

The rearrangement joins TRBV5-6 to TRBJ1-3; a possible D gene is TRBD1 (5 bases). V lost 6 bases and J lost 4, with 14 bases in between. Germline lookup yields CDR1 SGHDT and CDR2 YYEEEE. This CDR3 has 14 residues. The CDR3 nucleotides are TGTGCCAGCACCTCGCAAGGGGACGGAAACACCATATATTTT. Translating it yields CASTSQGDGNTIYF.

The chain links TRBV6-1 to TRBJ1-5; D unresolved. There are 15 residues in the CDR3. Trimming took off 1 base at V and 1 base at J, with 8 bases between the two ends. In germline, CDR1 is MNHNS, CDR2 SASEGT. The CDR3 is CASSEEEGSNQPQHF. CDR3 sequence (DNA): TGTGCCAGCAGTGAAGAAGAAGGGAGCAATCAGCCCCAGCATTTT.

This clonotype was counted at least ten times. This chain connects TRBV2 to TRBJ2-1; 9 bases align to TRBD2. V gave up 0 bases and J gave up 5 bases; unmatched junction bases: 5. This CDR3 contains 16 residues. Germline V CDR1 and CDR2: SNHLY, FYNNEI. Here the CDR3 DNA reads TGTGCCAGCAGTGAAGCGGCGCGGGGGGGGAACAATGAGCAGTTCTTC. Encoded protein: CASSEAARGGNNEQFF.

This clonotype was detected a few times. V is TRBV7-2 and J is TRBJ2-7; no clear D gene. This CDR3 has 16 amino acids. The V gene's germline CDR1 is SGHTA and CDR2 FQGNSA. Trimming removed 5 bases at V and 2 bases at J, with 19 bases between. For the CDR3, the DNA is TGTGCCAGCAGCCGTTTTACCGGCCCGGGCGCCTACGAGCAGTACTTC. Translating it yields CASSRFTGPGAYEQYF.

This clonotype came up a few times. The chain recombines TRBV4-2 with TRBJ2-7; possible D gene TRBD2, 6 bases. This CDR3 is 14 amino acids long. In germline, CDR1 is LGHNA, CDR2 YNFKEQ. Trimming shortened V by 0 bases and J by 0 bases, and 6 bases separated the two germline ends. The CDR3: CASSQEEGSYEQYF. The CDR3, as DNA: TGTGCCAGCAGCCAAGAGGAGGGCTCCTACGAGCAGTACTTC.

This clonotype occurred many times. The J gene is TRBJ2-5, the V gene TRBV7-2, with a weak D call TRBD2 (6 bases). Trimming cost V 0 bases and J 5 bases, with 13 bases left between them. Germline values: CDR1 SGHTA, CDR2 FQGNSA. The CDR3 sequence is 15 residues long. CDR3 residues: CASSLAVGAGETQYF. Here the CDR3 DNA reads TGTGCCAGCAGCTTAGCGGTGGGCGCGGGGGAGACCCAGTACTTC.

This clonotype was picked up a small number of times. A much larger clone lies one base from this, so it may be a read error. The V gene is TRBV28, the J gene TRBJ2-7; D remains ambiguous. The germline V gene has CDR1 MDHEN and CDR2 SYDVKM. This CDR3 spans 12 amino acids. The CDR3 nucleotides read TGTGCCAGCGGTTTAAGGCTGAACGAGCAGTACTTC. Translated: CASGLRLNEQYF.

V and J are TRBV5-1 and TRBJ1-5; TRBD1 might be the D (6 bases). Germline CDR1 reads SGHRS; CDR2 reads YFSETQ. This CDR3 spans 14 amino acids. Trimming cost V 0 bases and J 7 bases, with 11 bases left between them. The CDR3 DNA reads as TGCGCCAGCAGCTTGGAAGGGGGTGCCCAGCCCCAGCATTTT. Translating gives CASSLEGGAQPQHF.

This clonotype has only a few counts. The chain links TRBV12-5 to TRBJ2-1; D is tentatively TRBD1 or TRBD2 (5 bases each). The V gene lost 3 bases and the J gene lost 1 base, with 10 bases spanning the gap. The CDR3 totals 15 residues. Germline CDR1 reads LGHNT; CDR2 reads FRNRAP. The chain's CDR3 is CASGFEGISYNEQFF. The CDR3 coding sequence is TGTGCTAGTGGTTTTGAGGGGATTTCCTACAATGAGCAGTTCTTC.

The genes are TRBV10-3 and TRBJ2-3; TRBD1 aligns across 7 bases. V shed 5 bases and J 4 bases; nucleotides not matched to a gene: 9. The CDR3 consists of 15 residues. Germline CDR1 reads ENHRY; CDR2 reads SYGVKD. The CDR3, as DNA: TGTGCCATCAGTTCAACAGGGGAGCGAGCAGATACGCAGTATTTT. Translated, it gives CAISSTGERADTQYF.

This clonotype turned up a few times. The rearrangement links TRBV28 to TRBJ2-2; D is ambiguous. The V gene lost 1 base and the J gene lost 2 bases, with 14 bases spanning the gap. The CDR3 is made up of 17 amino acids. The germline V gene has CDR1 MDHEN and CDR2 SYDVKM. The CDR3 is CASSLFVRLFNTGELFF. Here the CDR3 DNA reads TGTGCCAGCAGTTTATTCGTCAGATTGTTTAACACCGGGGAGCTGTTTTTT.

In this sample, this clonotype turned up many times. This chain uses TRBV28 with TRBJ2-3, with TRBD1 matching 11 bases. This CDR3 comprises 17 residues. V lost 4 bases, J lost 2 bases, and 8 bases stayed unmatched. The V gene's germline CDR1 is MDHEN and CDR2 SYDVKM. In nucleotides, the CDR3 is TGTGCCAGCAGTTCCAAGGACAGGGGGCAGTTCACAGATACGCAGTATTTT. This sequence encodes CASSSKDRGQFTDTQYF.

This clonotype has only a few counts. The chain links TRBV4-3 to TRBJ1-1; 7 bases map to TRBD1. CDR1 is LGHNA and CDR2 is YSLEER in the germline V gene. The CDR3 is 17 residues long. V lost 2 bases, J lost 0 bases, and 9 bases stayed unmatched. CDR3 amino acids: CASSQQGTVGMNTEAFF. In nucleotides, the CDR3 is TGCGCCAGCAGCCAACAGGGGACAGTTGGCATGAACACTGAAGCTTTCTTT.

This clonotype was seen ten or more times. The V gene is TRBV9, the J gene TRBJ1-1; D is ambiguous. Germline V gene sequence: CDR1 SGDLS, CDR2 YYNGEE. The CDR3 totals 14 residues. V lost 0 bases and J 3 bases, leaving 9 bases between the germline ends. The CDR3, as DNA: TGTGCCAGCAGCGTAGAAAGCGGATACACTGAAGCTTTCTTT. Translating it yields CASSVESGYTEAFF.

This clonotype was recorded at least ten times. The chain has TRBV3-1 and TRBJ1-1; no clear D. CDR1 is LGHDT and CDR2 is YNNKEL in the germline V gene (reference sequence). The CDR3 runs 14 residues. Between the trimmed V and J ends, which lost 0 bases and 2 bases, there was a span of 7 bases. The CDR3 protein is CASSQDSPNTEAFF. The CDR3 bases are TGTGCCAGCAGCCAAGATTCCCCCAACACTGAAGCTTTCTTT.

The table lists this clonotype with a few counts. The rearrangement joins TRBV28 to TRBJ2-3, with 10 bases fitting TRBD2. This CDR3 is built from 14 residues. J was trimmed by 9 bases and V by 3 bases; bases with no gene match: 6. Germline-derived CDR1 and CDR2 are MDHEN and SYDVKM. The DNA for the CDR3 is TGTGCCAGCAGTTTTCTTCTAGCGGGGGAAACGCAGTATTTT. Residues: CASSFLLAGETQYF. The whole variable domain, remainder taken from reference TRBV28 and TRBJ2-3, is DVKVTQSSRYLVKRTGEKVFLECVQDMDHENMFWYRQDPGLGLRLIYFSYDVKMKEKGDIPEGYSVSREKKERFSLILESASTNQTSMYLCASSFLLAGETQYFGPGTRLTVL.

Details on this clonotype: No conserved phenylalanine or tryptophan ends this CDR3, so it is likely a read error. J is TRBJ2-6 and V is TRBV6-1; D might be TRBD1 (5 bases). V lost 7 bases and J 0 bases, leaving 10 bases between the germline ends. CDR1 MNHNS and CDR2 SASEGT come from the germline V gene. The CDR3 runs 15 residues. The CDR3 bases are TGTGCCAGCACCAGACAGACCTCTGGGGCCAACGTCCTGACTTTA. It yields the protein CASTRQTSGANVLTL.

This clonotype showed up just a few times. A read error is possible here, since a much larger clone lies one base away. This sequence joins TRBV27 and TRBJ2-7; weak D call: TRBD1 (6 bases). Trimming shortened V by 5 bases and J by 3 bases, and 11 bases separated the two germline ends. The CDR3 sequence is 13 residues long. Germline V gives CDR1 MNHEY, CDR2 SMNVEV (reference sequence). The CDR3 sequence is CASSLRDNYEQYF. The CDR3 region has the DNA TGTGCCAGCAGTCTCCGGGACAACTACGAGCAGTACTTC.

This clonotype occurred a few times. The V and J genes are TRBV9 and TRBJ1-4, with D unresolved. V lost 0 bases, J lost 5 bases, and 11 bases lay in between. The length of the CDR3 is 15 residues. Germline V CDR1 and CDR2: SGDLS, YYNGEE. CDR3 residues: CASSVGVGENEKLFF. The CDR3, as DNA: TGTGCCAGCAGCGTAGGGGTCGGTGAAAATGAAAAACTGTTTTTT.

There are many counts of this clonotype. The chain uses TRBV28 and TRBJ1-5; 9 bases match TRBD1. J was trimmed by 7 bases and V by 8 bases; bases with no gene match: 3. From germline, CDR1 is MDHEN and CDR2 SYDVKM. The CDR3 extends over 12 amino acids. The CDR3 DNA reads TGTGCCAGCCTAACAGGGGGCCAGCCCCAGCATTTT. It is translated as CASLTGGQPQHF.

This clonotype showed up just once. V usage is TRBV19 and J usage is TRBJ2-2, with 8 nucleotides matching TRBD1. The J segment lost 6 bases and the V segment lost 10 bases, leaving 7 bases of the junction unmatched. The V gene's germline CDR1 is LNHDA and CDR2 SQIVND (reference sequence). The CDR3 loop spans 13 amino acids. The CDR3 region is CATTDREAGELFF. The CDR3 DNA is TGTGCCACCACGGACAGGGAGGCCGGGGAGCTGTTTTTT.

This clonotype was recorded at least ten times. The V and J genes are TRBV7-3 and TRBJ2-1; TRBD2 aligns across 7 bases. Per germline, CDR1 SGHTA and CDR2 FQGTGA. J was trimmed by 6 bases and V by 5 bases; bases with no gene match: 10. The CDR3 consists of 15 residues. The DNA of the CDR3 is TGTGCCAGCAGCCCCTGGGAGGGCCACCGCAATGAGCAGTTCTTC. Amino acids: CASSPWEGHRNEQFF.

This clonotype occurred a few times. The chain joins TRBV7-9 to TRBJ1-2; tentative D call: TRBD1 (5 bases). Germline CDR1 reads SEHNR; CDR2 reads FQNEAQ (reference sequence). The CDR3 covers 12 residues. Trimming pared 5 bases from V and 6 bases from J, leaving 10 bases between. The CDR3 sequence is CASSPTDHGYTF. CDR3 sequence (DNA): TGTGCCAGCAGCCCGACAGATCATGGCTACACCTTC.

This clonotype has only a few counts. This chain uses TRBV6-9 with TRBJ2-7, with 8 positions matching TRBD2. Trimming at V came to 6 bases and at J to 3 bases, leaving 13 bases not matched to a gene. This CDR3 comprises 16 residues. Germline lookup yields CDR1 MNHGY and CDR2 SVAAGI. The CDR3 reads CASRSLLGGGYYEQYF. Written as DNA, the CDR3 is TGTGCCAGCAGGTCCTTATTGGGCGGGGGGTACTACGAGCAGTACTTC.

Ten or more counts support this clonotype. CDR3 DNA sequence: TGCGCCAGCAGCTGGCCGGGACAGGGGGCGAATACGCAGTATTTT. It is translated as CASSWPGQGANTQYF. The rearrangement links TRBV5-1 to TRBJ2-3; 12 bases align to TRBD1. With V trimmed by 3 bases and J by 7 bases, 6 bases remained unmatched. The CDR3 is 15 residues long. Germline V gene lookup returns CDR1 SGHRS and CDR2 YFSETQ.

This clonotype was observed many times. This CDR3 is CASSPSQGYIAYNEQFF. In DNA form, the CDR3 reads TGTGCCAGCAGTCCGAGTCAGGGATATATTGCCTACAATGAGCAGTTCTTC. The V gene is TRBV6-2 or TRBV6-3, the J gene TRBJ2-1, with D possibly matching TRBD1 (5 bases). Germline V lookup: CDR1 MNHEY, CDR2 SVGEGT. The CDR3 totals 17 residues. Trimming stripped 5 bases from V and 2 bases from J, with 19 bases between.

This clonotype was counted once. For the CDR3, the DNA is TGTGCCAGCAGCGGAGGGGGGACAGGGAGGGACACTGAAGCTTTCTTT. It specifies CASSGGGTGRDTEAFF. The rearrangement joins TRBV11-3 to TRBJ1-1, with 9 bases that match TRBD1. Germline lookup yields CDR1 SGHNT and CDR2 YENEEA. The CDR3 has 16 residues. V trimming: 5 bases; J trimming: 3 bases; junction bases outside the gene matches: 10.